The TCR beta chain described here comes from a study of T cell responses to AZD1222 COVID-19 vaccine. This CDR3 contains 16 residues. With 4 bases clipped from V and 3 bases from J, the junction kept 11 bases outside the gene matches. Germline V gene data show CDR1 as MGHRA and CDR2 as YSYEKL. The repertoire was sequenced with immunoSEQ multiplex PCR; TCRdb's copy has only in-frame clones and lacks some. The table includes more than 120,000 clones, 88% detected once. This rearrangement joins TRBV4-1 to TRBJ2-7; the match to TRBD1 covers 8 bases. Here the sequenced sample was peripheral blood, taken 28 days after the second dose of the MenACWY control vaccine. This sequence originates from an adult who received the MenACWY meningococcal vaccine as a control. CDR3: CASSRSDRVSVYEQYF. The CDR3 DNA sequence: TGCGCCAGCAGCCGATCGGACAGGGTATCGGTCTACGAGCAGTACTTC.